Included here is one T cell receptor beta chain sequence, with context. Its recognized antigen is unknown. Base quality data are lacking; no much larger clone is found one base away. The sample is drawn from a study of shared clonotypes between healthy human individuals (dated by TCRdb to the early 2020s). About the study as a whole: The cohort comprised a couple of women and a few men aged 18 to 49 years. Libraries were prepared and TCR repertoires were sequenced by different laboratories using diverse techniques, in order to increase sequencing depth and limit assay-specific biases. Between about 0.85 and 9.5 billion PBMCs per donor were obtained by leukapheresis. The study deeply sequenced blood TCR repertoires of about 5 healthy adults to estimate repertoire size and the extent of clonotype sharing between individuals. For each donor, three plates each were used for CD4 naive and CD4 memory, two plates were used for CD8 naive, and one plate was used for CD8 memory. The paper's findings and limits, for the study overall: Because the study included a small number of donors, the genetic and exposure-history diversity represented was limited. About 5% of naive CD4, 3% to 4% of naive CD8, roughly 2.5% of memory CD4, and around 0.4% of memory CD8 clonotypes were shared across several donors. Naive subsets generally had larger estimated clonotype richness than memory subsets. Incomplete sequencing was indicated by rarefaction of sorted-subset datasets, despite the large sequencing depth. Sampling was limited to blood, and TCR repertoires in tissue likely differ from TCR repertoires in blood. Based on pairwise subsampling, the degree of clonotype sharing among donors was expected to be affected by sequencing depth. Compared with non-shared clonotypes, the clonotypes found in all four sorted-subset donors had higher generation probabilities.

Healthy HIV-negative adults with no recently reported acute infections or vaccinations were included as donors. Every donor was a Caucasian adult living in Nashville, Tennessee, USA. CD4+ T cells were enriched by magnetic negative selection, after which naive cells were positively selected on CD45RA and the negative fraction was taken as the memory subset. Blood was obtained by leukapheresis, after which PBMCs were separated by Ficoll-Histopaque density gradient centrifugation and cryopreserved in liquid nitrogen vapor phase. Purity and quantity of every magnetically sorted T cell population were checked by analytical flow cytometry. From each sorted fraction, genomic DNA was isolated and quantified by UV absorbance on a Nanodrop 2000c. Its CDR3 holds 14 amino acids, cysteine through phenylalanine. Just CDR3 DNA is preserved here, 42 bases in frame from base 1. The germline V end is reduced by 4 bases and the J end by 4 bases; junction bases left unmatched: 3. The germline V gene provides CDR1 SGHAT and CDR2 FQNNGV.

Using the deep immunoSEQ assay, multiplex PCR amplified TCR CDR3 regions from genomic DNA. Genomic DNA extracted from each cell subset was distributed evenly over all wells of several immunoSEQ 96-well plates, and each plate served as one replicate. For sorted subsets, approximately 190 ng of genomic DNA, equivalent to 25,000 to 35,000 T cell genomes, went into each replicate PCR. The purified libraries were quantified using a Qubit 3.0 fluorometer, sized with a Bioanalyzer 2100, and then quantified again using the KAPA Library Quantification kit. Each immunoSEQ 96-well plate was sequenced on its own single-read 150-cycle Illumina NextSeq 550 flow cell. Per the original workflow: Because the immunoSEQ output included only junctional sequences and no quality scores, the filtering could not be the same as the filtering used for full-length reads. To assign V/J genes and CDR3, sequences were annotated against IMGT germline references using PyIR, a Python wrapper for IgBLAST v1.9. Reads were filtered out if the reads had weak V/J assignments (E-value above 1e-6), no CDR3, stop codons, out-of-frame junctions, or ambiguous translated residues. V3J clonotypes were defined by identical inferred V gene, J gene, and CDR3 amino acid sequence. The percentage overlap between two repertoires was calculated by dividing the number of shared unique clonotypes by the size of the smaller repertoire. Three approaches were used to assess repertoire richness: RTK rarefaction, the Chao1 estimator, and Recon v2.1 estimates of unobserved clonotypes. OLGA was used to compute generation probabilities for all TCRbeta clonotypes that the gDNA method yielded from a few donors. The table was pulled from immuneACCESS by TCRdb, which kept in-frame rearrangements only. Such tables lose some clones; where checked, under half of the loss comes from unresolved V genes, and the rest has no known cause. V and J calls plus clone size are reproduced from that table; the DNA served to infer D and trimming. The sample table contains roughly 640,000 clones; only one count was recorded for about 97% of them. 0.057% of the sample is in the top ten clones.

This clonotype was sampled from a woman aged 30 to 39 in good health. The sequence is built from TRBV11-2 and TRBJ2-3; TRBD1 lines up with 9 middle nucleotides. Sequenced input: naive CD4+ T cells sorted from blood. This sample's cell subset or site label indicates: CD45RA+ positively selected. The DNA sequence is TGTGCCAGCAGCTCGGGACAGGGTGCAGATACGCAGTATTTT. Its coded protein is CASSSGQGADTQYF.